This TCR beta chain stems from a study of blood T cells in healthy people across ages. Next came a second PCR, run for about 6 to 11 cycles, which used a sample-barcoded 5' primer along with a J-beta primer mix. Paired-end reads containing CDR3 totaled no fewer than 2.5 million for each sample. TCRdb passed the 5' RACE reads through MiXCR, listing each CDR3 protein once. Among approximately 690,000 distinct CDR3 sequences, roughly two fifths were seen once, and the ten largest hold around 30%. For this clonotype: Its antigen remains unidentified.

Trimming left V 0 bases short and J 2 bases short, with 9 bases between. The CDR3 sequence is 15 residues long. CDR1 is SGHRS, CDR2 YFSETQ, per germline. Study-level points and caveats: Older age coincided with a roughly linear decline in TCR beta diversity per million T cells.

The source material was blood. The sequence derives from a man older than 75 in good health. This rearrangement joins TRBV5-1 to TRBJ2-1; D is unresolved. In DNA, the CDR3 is TGCGCCAGCAGCTTGGACAGCTCGACCTACAATGAGCAGTTCTTC. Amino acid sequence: CASSLDSSTYNEQFF. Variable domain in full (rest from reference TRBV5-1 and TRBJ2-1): KAGVTQTPRYLIKTRGQQVTLSCSPISGHRSVSWYQQTPGQGLQFLFEYFSETQRNKGNFPGRFSGRQFSNSRSEMNVSTLELGDSALYLCASSLDSSTYNEQFFGPGTRLTVL.